This T cell receptor beta chain originates from a study of blood T cell repertoires in COVID-19. About the study: Acute and convalescent COVID-19 samples came from the United States, Italy and Spain.

V shed 5 bases, J shed 4 bases, and the junction held 3 bases outside the gene matches. The CDR3 spans 13 residues. From germline, CDR1 is SEHNR and CDR2 FQNEAQ (reference sequence). Ages ranged from about 18 to 89 years, with residence in about two dozen US areas. Clinical history as reported by participants underpinned cohort assignment. Per the original methods: Estimation of nucleated cell counts relied on the amplification of reference gene primers. Clones were sequenced by immunoSEQ multiplex PCR, and TCRdb holds only the in-frame ones, with some missing. D and trimming come from the DNA, and the V and J calls and clone size come from that table. The table shows 200,000 to 250,000 clones, with around 81% occurring only once. This clone was detected only once.

The TCR was taken from a woman in her 50s with acute COVID-19. The specimen sequenced was PBMCs or T cells enriched from blood (not recorded which). The chain recombines TRBV7-9 with TRBJ1-2, with 8 nucleotides matching TRBD1. CDR3 protein: CASSRDRFYGYTF. In DNA form, the CDR3 reads TGTGCCAGCAGCCGGGACAGGTTCTATGGCTACACCTTC.